The T cell receptor beta chain described here comes from a study of control samples from healthy donors and cancer patients. This clone was detected a few times. The assay was immunoSEQ multiplex PCR, and TCRdb's table has in-frame clones only and misses some. The table has some 71,000 clones, roughly 89% seen once. CDR3 length: 11 residues. Germline V gene lookup returns CDR1 SGHAT and CDR2 FQNNGV. Trimming cost V 4 bases and J 4 bases, with 5 bases left between them. This receptor was identified in a man aged 55 to 70 with lung cancer. The genes are TRBV11-2 and TRBJ2-7; D is unresolved. Sequenced material: PBMCs. The CDR3 region is CASSSMYEQYF. The CDR3 DNA reads as TGTGCCAGCAGCTCTATGTACGAGCAGTACTTC.